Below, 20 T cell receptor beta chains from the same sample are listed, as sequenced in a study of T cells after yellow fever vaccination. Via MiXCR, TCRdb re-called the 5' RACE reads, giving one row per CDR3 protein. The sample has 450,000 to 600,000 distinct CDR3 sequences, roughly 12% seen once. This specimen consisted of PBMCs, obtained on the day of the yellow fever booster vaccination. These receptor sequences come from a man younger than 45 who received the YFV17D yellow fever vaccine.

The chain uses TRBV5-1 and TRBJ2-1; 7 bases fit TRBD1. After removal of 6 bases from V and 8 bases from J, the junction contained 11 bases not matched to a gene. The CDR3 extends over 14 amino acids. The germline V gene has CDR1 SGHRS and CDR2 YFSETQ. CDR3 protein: CASTAGTVVYEQFF. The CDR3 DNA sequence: TGCGCCAGCACGGCCGGGACAGTCGTCTATGAGCAGTTCTTC.

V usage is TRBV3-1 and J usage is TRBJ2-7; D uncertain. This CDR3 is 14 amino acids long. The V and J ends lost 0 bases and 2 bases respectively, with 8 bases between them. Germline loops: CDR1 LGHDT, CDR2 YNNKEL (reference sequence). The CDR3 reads CASSQDWQPYEQYF. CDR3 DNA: TGTGCCAGCAGCCAAGATTGGCAGCCCTACGAGCAGTACTTC.

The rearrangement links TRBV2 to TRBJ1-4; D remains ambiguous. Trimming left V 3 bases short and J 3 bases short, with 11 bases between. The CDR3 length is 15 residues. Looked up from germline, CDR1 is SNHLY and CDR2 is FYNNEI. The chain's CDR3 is CASSDRTASNEKLFF. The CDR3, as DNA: TGTGCCAGCAGTGACCGAACCGCCTCTAATGAAAAACTGTTTTTT.

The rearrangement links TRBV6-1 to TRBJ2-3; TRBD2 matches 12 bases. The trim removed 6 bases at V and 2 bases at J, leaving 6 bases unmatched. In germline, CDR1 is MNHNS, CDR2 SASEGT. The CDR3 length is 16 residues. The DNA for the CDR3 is TGTGCCAGCAGAGACACTAGCGGGAGGTTCACAGATACGCAGTATTTT. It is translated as CASRDTSGRFTDTQYF.

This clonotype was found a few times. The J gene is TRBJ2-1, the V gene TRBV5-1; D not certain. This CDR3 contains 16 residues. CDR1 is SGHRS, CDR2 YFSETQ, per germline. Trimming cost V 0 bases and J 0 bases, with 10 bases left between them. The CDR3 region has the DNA TGCGCCAGCAGCTTGGCCAAGACGAGCTCCTACAATGAGCAGTTCTTC. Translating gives CASSLAKTSSYNEQFF.

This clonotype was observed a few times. The CDR3 DNA sequence: TGTGCCAGCAGTTTATCGCCCGGGTTTGGGTCCGGGGAGCTGTTTTTT. Amino acids: CASSLSPGFGSGELFF. The chain is built from TRBV27 and TRBJ2-2; D is unresolved. The CDR3 runs 16 residues. Deletions cut 0 bases from V and 6 bases from J, with 14 bases between. Looked up from germline, CDR1 is MNHEY and CDR2 is SMNVEV (reference sequence).

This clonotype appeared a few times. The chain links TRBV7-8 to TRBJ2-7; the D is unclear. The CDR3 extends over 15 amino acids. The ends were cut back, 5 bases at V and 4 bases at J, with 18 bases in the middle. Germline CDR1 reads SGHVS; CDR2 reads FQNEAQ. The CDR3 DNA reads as TGTGCCAGCAGCCCCGTTTTAGGACGGCCTTACGAGCAGTACTTC. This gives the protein CASSPVLGRPYEQYF.

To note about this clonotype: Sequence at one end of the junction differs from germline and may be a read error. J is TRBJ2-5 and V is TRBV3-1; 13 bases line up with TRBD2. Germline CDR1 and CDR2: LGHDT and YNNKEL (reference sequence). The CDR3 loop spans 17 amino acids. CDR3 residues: CASTQDRTSGRGETQYF. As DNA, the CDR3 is TGTGCCAGCACCCAAGACAGGACTAGCGGGAGAGGGGAGACCCAGTACTTC.

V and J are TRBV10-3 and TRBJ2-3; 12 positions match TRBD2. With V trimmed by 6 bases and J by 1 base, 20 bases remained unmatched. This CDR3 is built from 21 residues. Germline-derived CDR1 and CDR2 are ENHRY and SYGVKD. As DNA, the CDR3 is TGTGCCATCAGAAACGCCTACGGACTAGCGGGACTTGGTCAGGGCACAGATACGCAGTATTTT. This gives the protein CAIRNAYGLAGLGQGTDTQYF.

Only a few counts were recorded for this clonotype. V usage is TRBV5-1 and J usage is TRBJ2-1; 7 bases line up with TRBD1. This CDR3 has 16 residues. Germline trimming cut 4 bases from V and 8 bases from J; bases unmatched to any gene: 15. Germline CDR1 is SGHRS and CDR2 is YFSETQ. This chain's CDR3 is CASSPHSYRGEDEQFF. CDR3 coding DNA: TGCGCCAGCAGCCCGCACTCGTACAGGGGAGAAGATGAGCAGTTCTTC.

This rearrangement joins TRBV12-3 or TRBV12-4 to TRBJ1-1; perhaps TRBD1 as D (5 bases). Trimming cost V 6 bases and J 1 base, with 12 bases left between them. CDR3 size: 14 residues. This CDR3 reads CASSVGVPNTEAFF. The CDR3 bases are TGTGCCAGCAGCGTGGGGGTACCGAACACTGAAGCTTTCTTT.

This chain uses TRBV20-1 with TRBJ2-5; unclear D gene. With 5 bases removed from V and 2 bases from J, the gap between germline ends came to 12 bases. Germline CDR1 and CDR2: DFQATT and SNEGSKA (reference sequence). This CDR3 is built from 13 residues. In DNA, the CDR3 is TGCAGTGCTTGGACCCCCCAACAAGAGACCCAGTACTTC. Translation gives CSAWTPQQETQYF.

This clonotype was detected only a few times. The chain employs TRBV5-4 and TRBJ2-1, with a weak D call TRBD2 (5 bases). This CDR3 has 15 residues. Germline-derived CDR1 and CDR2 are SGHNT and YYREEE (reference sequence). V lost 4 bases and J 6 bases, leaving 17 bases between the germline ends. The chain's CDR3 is CASSPETGWGNEQFF. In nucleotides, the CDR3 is TGTGCCAGCAGCCCTGAAACGGGGTGGGGCAATGAGCAGTTCTTC.

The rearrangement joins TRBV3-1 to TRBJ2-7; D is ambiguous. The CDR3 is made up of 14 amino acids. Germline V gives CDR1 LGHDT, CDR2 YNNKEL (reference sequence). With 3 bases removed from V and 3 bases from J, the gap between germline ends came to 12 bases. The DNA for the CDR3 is TGTGCCAGCAGCCATTTGGACCCATTCTACGAGCAGTACTTC. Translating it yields CASSHLDPFYEQYF.

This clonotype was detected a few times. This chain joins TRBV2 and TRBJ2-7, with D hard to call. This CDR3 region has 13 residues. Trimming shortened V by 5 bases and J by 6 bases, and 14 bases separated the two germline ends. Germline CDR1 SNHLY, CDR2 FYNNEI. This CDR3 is CASSLEGDGEQYF. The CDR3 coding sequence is TGTGCCAGCAGTCTAGAAGGTGACGGCGAGCAGTACTTC.

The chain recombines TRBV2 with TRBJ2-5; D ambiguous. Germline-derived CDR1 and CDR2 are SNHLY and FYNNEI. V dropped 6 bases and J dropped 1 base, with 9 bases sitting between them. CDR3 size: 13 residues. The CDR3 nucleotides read TGTGCCAGCAGCAGCAATGGCCAAGAGACCCAGTACTTC. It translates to CASSSNGQETQYF.

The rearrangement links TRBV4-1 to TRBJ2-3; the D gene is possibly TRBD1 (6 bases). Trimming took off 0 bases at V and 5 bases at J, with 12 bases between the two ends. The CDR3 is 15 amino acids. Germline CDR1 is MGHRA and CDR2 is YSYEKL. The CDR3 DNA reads TGCGCCAGCAGCCAAGAGTTCAGGGACATAGATACGCAGTATTTT. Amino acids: CASSQEFRDIDTQYF.

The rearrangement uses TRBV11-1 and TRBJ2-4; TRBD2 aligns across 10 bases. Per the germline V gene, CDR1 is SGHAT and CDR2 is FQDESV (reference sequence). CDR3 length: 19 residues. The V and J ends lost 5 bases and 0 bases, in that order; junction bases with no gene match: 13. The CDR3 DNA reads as TGTGCCAGCAGCGCAACCGGGACTAGCGCTGTCCTAGCCAAAAACATTCAGTACTTC. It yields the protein CASSATGTSAVLAKNIQYF.

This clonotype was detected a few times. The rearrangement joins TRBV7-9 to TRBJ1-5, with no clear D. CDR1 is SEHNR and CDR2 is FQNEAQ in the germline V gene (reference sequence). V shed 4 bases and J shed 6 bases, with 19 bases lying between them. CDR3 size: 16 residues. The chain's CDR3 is CASSSELEAAGQPQHF. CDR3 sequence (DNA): TGTGCCAGCAGCTCCGAGCTGGAAGCGGCGGGTCAGCCCCAGCATTTT.

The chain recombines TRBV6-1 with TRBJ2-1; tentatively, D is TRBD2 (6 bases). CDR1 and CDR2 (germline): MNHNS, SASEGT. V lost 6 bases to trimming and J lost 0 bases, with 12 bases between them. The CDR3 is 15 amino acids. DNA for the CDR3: TGTGCCAGCAGCCGGGACTCACTCTCCTACAATGAGCAGTTCTTC. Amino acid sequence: CASSRDSLSYNEQFF.